The next 25 T cell receptor beta chains were all read from a single sample in a study of control samples from healthy donors and cancer patients. The table came from immunoSEQ multiplex PCR; TCRdb's copy has only in-frame clones and leaves some out. In the table there are tens of thousands of clones, roughly 90% of which are singletons. The sequencing sample was made of PBMCs. These receptors all come from a woman aged 60-70 years with head and neck cancer.

The J gene is TRBJ2-7, the V gene TRBV18; D is unclear. The CDR3 totals 14 residues. Germline assignment: CDR1 KGHSH and CDR2 LQKENI. With 2 bases removed from V and 5 bases from J, the gap between germline ends came to 13 bases. The CDR3 spells CASSPSASVDEQYF. The CDR3 DNA is TGTGCCAGCTCACCATCGGCCAGCGTGGACGAGCAGTACTTC.

The rearrangement links TRBV30 to TRBJ1-4, with D possibly TRBD1 on 5 matching bases. Germline assignment: CDR1 GTSNPN and CDR2 SVGIG (reference sequence). This CDR3 is 15 amino acids long. Trimming removed 0 bases at V and 8 bases at J, with 16 bases between. The CDR3 is CAWSVRGGLGEKLFF. The DNA for the CDR3 is TGTGCCTGGAGTGTACGGGGGGGATTAGGGGAAAAACTGTTTTTT.

The count of this clone is one. This chain connects TRBV4-3 to TRBJ1-1; no firm D call. The V end was cut by 6 bases, the J end by 3 bases, with 11 bases between. The CDR3 is made up of 13 amino acids. Germline-derived CDR1 and CDR2 are LGHNA and YSLEER. The CDR3 coding sequence is TGCGCCAGCAGGGGAGCATGGGACACTGAAGCTTTCTTT. Translated: CASRGAWDTEAFF.

The V call is TRBV6-5, the J call TRBJ2-5, with D possibly matching TRBD2 (7 bases). Germline loops: CDR1 MNHEY, CDR2 SVGAGI. The germline V and J ends were trimmed by 6 bases and 5 bases, with 10 bases remaining between them. This CDR3 comprises 12 residues. Here the CDR3 DNA reads TGTGCCAGCAGAGGGGGGGAGGAGACCCAGTACTTC. Amino acid sequence: CASRGGEETQYF.

The chain combines TRBV7-6 with TRBJ2-3, with a possible D match to TRBD2 (5 bases). From germline, CDR1 is SGHVS and CDR2 FNYEAQ. CDR3 size: 16 residues. V gave up 5 bases and J gave up 0 bases, with 15 bases separating them. As DNA, the CDR3 is TGTGCCAGCAGCCCTACGGAAGGCGGGAGCACAGATACGCAGTATTTT. Its translation: CASSPTEGGSTDTQYF. The variable domain in full, with the rest retrieved from reference TRBV7-6 and TRBJ2-3, is GAGVSQSPRYKVTKRGQDVALRCDPISGHVSLYWYRQALGQGPEFLTYFNYEAQQDKSGLPNDRFSAERPEGSISTLTIQRTEQRDSAMYRCASSPTEGGSTDTQYFGPGTRLTVL.

The genes are TRBV23-1 and TRBJ2-7, with TRBD1 as a possible D gene (6 bases). TRBV23-1 is filed as an ORF, its function uncertain. Trimming removed 8 bases from V and 0 bases from J, with 11 bases in between. The CDR3 sequence is 13 residues long. The CDR3 DNA reads as TGCGCCAGCTCAGACAGGAGCTCCTACGAGCAGTACTTC. Translating gives CASSDRSSYEQYF.

The V gene is TRBV2, the J gene TRBJ2-7; D is uncertain. The CDR3 has 13 residues. Germline CDR1 and CDR2: SNHLY and FYNNEI. V shed 1 base and J shed 2 bases, with 6 bases lying between them. The CDR3 DNA follows: TGTGCCAGCAGTGAAGGACCTCCCTACGAGCAGTACTTC. It codes for CASSEGPPYEQYF.

The genes are TRBV4-3 and TRBJ2-7, with D hard to call. Germline V gives CDR1 LGHNA, CDR2 YSLEER. This CDR3 is built from 13 residues. Trimming stripped 0 bases from V and 5 bases from J, with 8 bases between. CDR3 sequence: CASSQDPFDEQYF. The CDR3 bases are TGCGCCAGCAGCCAAGATCCCTTCGACGAGCAGTACTTC.

The genes are TRBV7-3 and TRBJ2-2; D may be TRBD1 or TRBD2 (5 bases each). V was pared by 5 bases and J by 3 bases, with 13 bases between. Germline V gene sequence: CDR1 SGHTA, CDR2 FQGTGA. The length of the CDR3 is 15 residues. CDR3 sequence reads: CASSPEWGYTGELFF. The CDR3 coding sequence is TGTGCCAGCAGCCCGGAGTGGGGGTACACCGGGGAGCTGTTTTTT.

V is TRBV11-3 and J is TRBJ2-1; the match to TRBD2 covers 14 bases. Unmatched junction bases numbered 12, after V lost 5 bases and J lost 12 bases. Looked up from germline, CDR1 is SGHNT and CDR2 is YENEEA. CDR3 length equals 16 residues. The CDR3 bases are TGTGCCAGCAGCCACCAAAGAGGACTAGCGGGAGGTGTGCAGTTCTTC. Translation: CASSHQRGLAGGVQFF.

The chain employs TRBV28 and TRBJ2-7; possibly TRBD2 for D (6 bases). CDR1 is MDHEN and CDR2 is SYDVKM in the germline V gene. The CDR3 is 14 residues long. Trimming shortened V by 2 bases and J by 3 bases, and 11 bases separated the two germline ends. CDR3: CASSLGGMNYEQYF. The DNA for the CDR3 is TGTGCCAGCAGTTTAGGGGGGATGAACTACGAGCAGTACTTC. The full variable domain, its missing parts supplied by reference TRBV28 and TRBJ2-7, is DVKVTQSSRYLVKRTGEKVFLECVQDMDHENMFWYRQDPGLGLRLIYFSYDVKMKEKGDIPEGYSVSREKKERFSLILESASTNQTSMYLCASSLGGMNYEQYFGPGTRLTVT.

The J gene is TRBJ1-5, the V gene TRBV2; a weak D match, TRBD1 (5 bases). Trimming stripped 7 bases from V and 5 bases from J, with 15 bases between. The CDR3 runs to 14 residues. CDR1 is SNHLY, CDR2 FYNNEI, per germline. In DNA, the CDR3 is TGTGCCAGCACGGCGGGGGATCTGCATCAGCCCCAGCATTTT. Encoded protein: CASTAGDLHQPQHF.

The chain employs TRBV27 and TRBJ2-1; 8 nucleotides line up with TRBD2. The CDR3 spans 15 residues. Germline-derived CDR1 and CDR2 are MNHEY and SMNVEV (reference sequence). The trim removed 5 bases at V and 1 base at J, leaving 4 bases unmatched. CDR3 amino acids: CASSIAGWSYNEQFF. The CDR3 DNA follows: TGTGCCAGCAGTATAGCGGGATGGTCCTACAATGAGCAGTTCTTC.

V usage is TRBV11-2 and J usage is TRBJ1-1; D gene unclear. Germline-derived CDR1 and CDR2 are SGHAT and FQNNGV. V lost 4 bases to trimming and J lost 1 base, with 7 bases between them. The CDR3 runs 13 residues. CDR3 protein: CASSYQRNTEAFF. DNA for the CDR3: TGTGCCAGCAGCTACCAGCGGAACACTGAAGCTTTCTTT.

J is TRBJ2-3 and V is TRBV4-2, with TRBD2 matching 11 bases. CDR3 length: 17 amino acids. CDR1 is LGHNA and CDR2 is YNFKEQ in the germline V gene. Trimming took 4 bases from V and 3 from J; bases not matched to a gene: 9. CDR3: CASSLGLAGWGTDTQYF. In DNA form, the CDR3 reads TGTGCCAGCAGCCTAGGACTAGCGGGTTGGGGGACAGATACGCAGTATTTT.

J is TRBJ2-7 and V is TRBV30; 7 bases are shared with TRBD1. The CDR3 totals 13 residues. Losses at the gene ends were 5 bases for V and 2 bases for J; bases not matched to a gene: 6. CDR1 GTSNPN and CDR2 SVGIG come from the germline V gene (reference sequence). CDR3 region: CAWRFRGTYEQYF. The CDR3 nucleotides are TGTGCCTGGCGTTTCAGGGGGACCTACGAGCAGTACTTC.

The rearrangement uses TRBV11-2 and TRBJ2-7; unclear D gene. The germline V gene encodes CDR1 SGHAT and CDR2 FQNNGV. Trimming took off 0 bases at V and 0 bases at J, with 6 bases between the two ends. The CDR3 contains 14 residues. CDR3 region: CASSLDPSSYEQYF. The CDR3 region has the DNA TGTGCCAGCAGCTTAGACCCAAGCTCCTACGAGCAGTACTTC.

The chain carries TRBV18 and TRBJ2-7; a possible D gene is TRBD2 (5 bases). The V end lost 6 bases, the J end lost 2 bases, and 11 bases lay between the germline ends. The CDR3 extends over 13 amino acids. From germline, CDR1 is KGHSH and CDR2 LQKENI. The CDR3 region has the DNA TGTGCCAGCTCGATAGCGATGACCTACGAGCAGTACTTC. Residues: CASSIAMTYEQYF.

This chain connects TRBV27 to TRBJ2-1; 8 nucleotides line up with TRBD1. The V gene's germline CDR1 is MNHEY and CDR2 SMNVEV (reference sequence). The V gene end was trimmed by 6 bases and the J gene end by 7 bases; junction bases not matched to a gene: 20. This CDR3 spans 18 amino acids. The CDR3 DNA follows: TGTGCCAGCAGGGACATGAGCGGGCGTGTACAGGGGGTGAATGAGCAGTTCTTC. Translating gives CASRDMSGRVQGVNEQFF.

The J gene is TRBJ2-7, the V gene TRBV6-5; D ambiguous. Germline V lookup: CDR1 MNHEY, CDR2 SVGAGI. This CDR3 contains 11 residues. Between the trimmed V and J ends, which lost 7 bases and 2 bases, there was a span of 6 bases. CDR3 sequence (DNA): TGTGCCAGCATAGGAACCTACGAGCAGTACTTC. Its translation: CASIGTYEQYF.

This chain joins TRBV6-1 and TRBJ2-5, with 7 bases matching TRBD2. This CDR3 is 14 amino acids long. Germline loops: CDR1 MNHNS, CDR2 SASEGT. V lost 5 bases to trimming and J lost 7 bases; unmatched junction nucleotides: 10. The CDR3 DNA follows: TGTGCCAGCAGTCCAATTCGACTAGCAGGGACCCAGTACTTC. Translating gives CASSPIRLAGTQYF.

V usage is TRBV5-6 and J usage is TRBJ2-2; D perhaps matches TRBD2 (6 bases). This CDR3 is 15 amino acids long. The V end was cut by 3 bases, the J end by 4 bases, with 13 bases between. CDR1 and CDR2 from the germline V gene are SGHDT and YYEEEE. This CDR3 reads CASSWRLVGTGELFF. CDR3 nucleotides: TGTGCCAGCAGCTGGCGACTAGTGGGCACCGGGGAGCTGTTTTTT. The full variable domain, rest sourced from reference TRBV5-6 and TRBJ2-2, is DAGVTQSPTHLIKTRGQQVTLRCSPKSGHDTVSWYQQALGQGPQFIFQYYEEEERQRGNFPDRFSGHQFPNYSSELNVNALLLGDSALYLCASSWRLVGTGELFFGEGSRLTVL.

This chain connects TRBV29-1 to TRBJ2-1; maybe TRBD2 (6 bases). Trimming removed 0 bases at V and 3 bases at J, with 12 bases between. Germline assignment: CDR1 SQVTM and CDR2 ANQGSEA. This CDR3 has 15 amino acids. The CDR3 DNA sequence: TGCAGCGTTGAAGACTGGCGGGAAAACTACAATGAGCAGTTCTTC. As protein: CSVEDWRENYNEQFF.

The V gene is TRBV5-8, the J gene TRBJ2-1; 14 nucleotides agree with TRBD2. Germline assignment: CDR1 SGHTS and CDR2 YDEGEE. V dropped 4 bases and J dropped 3; count of bases not matched to a gene: 9. The CDR3 runs to 18 residues. The CDR3 reads CASSQGLAGVYLYNEQFF. The CDR3 nucleotides read TGTGCCAGCAGCCAGGGACTAGCGGGAGTTTACCTCTACAATGAGCAGTTCTTC.

V gene TRBV10-3 combines with J gene TRBJ2-7; 11 positions match TRBD1. Trimming took 10 bases from V and 7 from J; bases not matched to a gene: 12. Germline-derived CDR1 and CDR2 are ENHRY and SYGVKD. CDR3 length equals 14 residues. The CDR3 DNA reads as TGTGCCACAAGACCGGGACAGGGGGTTCGGGAGCAGTACTTC. Its protein is CATRPGQGVREQYF.